The 24 T cell receptor beta chains below all came from one sample that was sequenced in a study of T cells in Graves' hyperthyroidism and ophthalmopathy. From RNA transcripts, TCR beta CDR3 regions were amplified. HTBI primers were used for first-round RT-PCR of the TCR CDR3. A single record per CDR3 protein comes from TCRdb applying MiXCR to the multiplex PCR reads. The sample gives some 400,000 distinct CDR3 sequences, about 13% of which show up once; less than 25% is in the top ten. The specimen sequenced was blood. The receptors derive from a man aged 25-40 years with Graves' hyperthyroidism that later progressed to Graves' ophthalmopathy.

This clonotype was observed many times. V usage is TRBV2 and J usage is TRBJ1-6; D may be TRBD1 (6 bases). This CDR3 comprises 15 residues. Germline assignment: CDR1 SNHLY and CDR2 FYNNEI. V was pared by 8 bases and J by 4 bases, with 15 bases between. CDR3 DNA: TGTGCCAGCGCGCCCCGGACAGCATATAATTCACCCCTCCACTTT. Its protein product is CASAPRTAYNSPLHF.

This clonotype was observed many times. V gene TRBV6-1 combines with J gene TRBJ1-5; TRBD1 might be the D (5 bases). This CDR3 spans 14 amino acids. V shed 7 bases and J shed 4 bases, with 14 bases lying between them. Germline loops: CDR1 MNHNS, CDR2 SASEGT. CDR3 sequence reads: CASTGQGVNQPQHF. The CDR3 DNA reads TGTGCCAGCACCGGACAAGGGGTAAATCAGCCCCAGCATTTT.

This clonotype was seen repeatedly, ten times or more. The chain uses TRBV10-3 and TRBJ1-5, with TRBD1 matching over 10 bases. CDR1 is ENHRY, CDR2 SYGVKD, per germline. V gave up 2 bases and J gave up 2 bases; unmatched junction bases: 6. The CDR3 consists of 17 residues. CDR3 residues: CAISEPATGGGNQPQHF. The CDR3 DNA reads as TGTGCCATCAGTGAGCCGGCGACAGGGGGCGGCAATCAGCCCCAGCATTTT.

This clonotype has ten or more counts. The chain recombines TRBV9 with TRBJ2-1; TRBD2 matches at 14 bases. V shed 3 bases and J 7 bases; nucleotides not matched to a gene: 6. Germline V gene data show CDR1 as SGDLS and CDR2 as YYNGEE. The CDR3 is 16 amino acids. The CDR3 protein is CASSARLAGGLNEQFF. As DNA, the CDR3 is TGTGCCAGCAGCGCCCGACTAGCGGGGGGGTTGAATGAGCAGTTCTTC.

This clonotype was seen only a few times. For the CDR3, the DNA is TGTGCCAGCAGCCCAGAGGGGGCTGGCTATGGCTACACCTTC. Residues: CASSPEGAGYGYTF. This chain joins TRBV7-2 and TRBJ1-2; TRBD1 matches at 7 bases. Germline V gene data show CDR1 as SGHTA and CDR2 as FQGNSA. Losses at the gene ends were 5 bases for V and 4 bases for J; bases not matched to a gene: 7. The CDR3 runs 14 residues.

This clonotype was counted at least ten times. The chain is built from TRBV28 and TRBJ2-1, with D uncertain. CDR1 is MDHEN, CDR2 SYDVKM, per germline. The CDR3 runs to 16 residues. Deletions cut 3 bases from V and 8 bases from J, with 20 bases between. The CDR3 sequence is CASSFLGGRVGDEQFF. CDR3 nucleotides: TGTGCCAGCAGTTTTCTGGGTGGAAGGGTCGGAGATGAGCAGTTCTTC.

The J gene is TRBJ2-3, the V gene TRBV4-1; 9 positions match TRBD2. Germline V gene data show CDR1 as MGHRA and CDR2 as YSYEKL. With 0 bases clipped from V and 0 bases from J, the junction kept 4 bases outside the gene matches. The CDR3 covers 17 residues. The CDR3 sequence is CASSQERTSGSTDTQYF. CDR3 coding DNA: TGCGCCAGCAGCCAAGAACGCACTAGCGGGAGCACAGATACGCAGTATTTT.

The sample holds many counts of this clonotype. The chain joins TRBV3-1 to TRBJ2-1; D ambiguous. Trimming took off 4 bases at V and 4 bases at J, with 11 bases between the two ends. The CDR3 covers 14 residues. The V gene's germline CDR1 is LGHDT and CDR2 YNNKEL (reference sequence). CDR3 protein: CASSPLVQYNEQFF. Here the CDR3 DNA reads TGTGCCAGCAGCCCCCTGGTACAGTACAATGAGCAGTTCTTC.

This clonotype has a handful of counts. This chain links TRBV2 with TRBJ2-7; 12 bases match TRBD2. V shed 6 bases, J shed 1 base, and the junction held 7 bases outside the gene matches. This CDR3 has 16 residues. The germline V gene has CDR1 SNHLY and CDR2 FYNNEI. For the CDR3, the DNA is TGTGCCAGCAGCCCACCCACTAGCGGGGGGTCCTACGAGCAGTACTTC. Translated, it gives CASSPPTSGGSYEQYF. Full variable domain (rest looked up from reference TRBV2 and TRBJ2-7): EPEVTQTPSHQVTQMGQEVILRCVPISNHLYFYWYRQILGQKVEFLVSFYNNEISEKSEIFDDQFSVERPDGSNFTLKIRSTKLEDSAMYFCASSPPTSGGSYEQYFGPGTRLTVT.

The J gene is TRBJ2-1, the V gene TRBV7-6; the D is unclear. Germline CDR1 SGHVS, CDR2 FNYEAQ. V was cut by 5 bases and J by 10 bases, with 18 bases left in between. The CDR3 has 14 amino acids. CDR3 DNA sequence: TGTGCCAGCAGCCGTTTAGGATGGACCGCGGAGCAGTTCTTC. It specifies CASSRLGWTAEQFF.

The chain uses TRBV5-1 and TRBJ2-1, with 8 bases that match TRBD1. The germline V gene has CDR1 SGHRS and CDR2 YFSETQ. The CDR3 has 14 amino acids. J lost 8 bases, V lost 4 bases, and 8 bases had no gene match. CDR3 coding DNA: TGCGCCAGCAGCCCTGGACAGGGATGGGATGAGCAGTTCTTC. This codes for CASSPGQGWDEQFF.

This clonotype was counted ten times or more. The V gene is TRBV11-2, the J gene TRBJ1-3; possible D gene TRBD1, 6 bases. Trimming shortened V by 6 bases and J by 3 bases, and 15 bases separated the two germline ends. Germline V gene lookup returns CDR1 SGHAT and CDR2 FQNNGV. This CDR3 spans 15 amino acids. The DNA for the CDR3 is TGTGCCAGCAGTAAACAGGGAGGTGGTGGAAACACCATATATTTT. Amino acid sequence: CASSKQGGGGNTIYF. Full variable domain (rest looked up from reference TRBV11-2 and TRBJ1-3): EAGVAQSPRYKIIEKRQSVAFWCNPISGHATLYWYQQILGQGPKLLIQFQNNGVVDDSQLPKDRFSAERLKGVDSTLKIQPAKLEDSAVYLCASSKQGGGGNTIYFGEGSWLTVV.

This chain joins TRBV24-1 and TRBJ1-2; no reliable D call. This CDR3 comprises 13 residues. Trimming left V 4 bases short and J 8 bases short, with 13 bases between. Per the germline V gene, CDR1 is KGHDR and CDR2 is SFDVKD. DNA for the CDR3: TGTGCCACCAGTGACCCCCAGGCGGACGGCTACACCTTC. Protein: CATSDPQADGYTF.

CDR3 sequence: CASSIVASGDQETQYF. The CDR3, as DNA: TGTGCCAGTAGTATAGTGGCTAGCGGGGATCAAGAGACCCAGTACTTC. The chain uses TRBV19 and TRBJ2-5; 9 bases align to TRBD2. V shed 1 base, J shed 2 bases, and the junction held 5 bases outside the gene matches. CDR1 and CDR2 from the germline V gene are LNHDA and SQIVND (reference sequence). The CDR3 loop spans 16 amino acids.

This clonotype was seen ten or more times. This chain uses TRBV27 with TRBJ2-7; 9 positions agree with TRBD1. The germline V gene has CDR1 MNHEY and CDR2 SMNVEV (reference sequence). This CDR3 contains 12 residues. The J segment lost 2 bases and the V segment lost 8 bases, leaving 1 base of the junction unmatched. The CDR3 loop is CASGTGTYEQYF. The DNA of the CDR3 is TGTGCCAGCGGGACAGGGACCTACGAGCAGTACTTC.

This clonotype was seen at least ten times. This chain links TRBV3-1 with TRBJ2-1, with D tentatively TRBD1 (7 bases). This CDR3 contains 13 residues. Trimming took 9 bases from V and 8 from J, leaving 17 bases between them. Germline CDR1 reads LGHDT; CDR2 reads YNNKEL (reference sequence). CDR3 amino acids: CARGGGGFHEQFF. DNA for the CDR3: TGTGCCAGAGGAGGGGGCGGCTTCCATGAGCAGTTCTTC.

This clonotype showed up many times. The chain employs TRBV2 and TRBJ1-1; no firm D call. This CDR3 comprises 18 residues. CDR1 and CDR2 from the germline V gene are SNHLY and FYNNEI. Trimming removed 5 bases from V and 1 base from J, with 23 bases in between. The CDR3 DNA reads TGTGCCAGCAGTCTACAACTCGGGGTCCCCCGCGGGAACACTGAAGCTTTCTTT. It is translated as CASSLQLGVPRGNTEAFF.

V is TRBV7-9 and J is TRBJ1-1; D call uncertain. Germline lookup yields CDR1 SEHNR and CDR2 FQNEAQ (reference sequence). With 4 bases removed from V and 5 bases from J, the gap between germline ends came to 11 bases. The CDR3 has 13 residues. The CDR3 coding sequence is TGTGCCAGCAGCTACGGGTTGGAGACTGAAGCTTTCTTT. This translates into CASSYGLETEAFF.

This chain uses TRBV25-1 with TRBJ1-2, with D unclear. The CDR3 extends over 14 amino acids. With 2 bases removed from V and 2 bases from J, the gap between germline ends came to 9 bases. Germline lookup yields CDR1 MGHDK and CDR2 SYGVNS. CDR3: CASSEKVMNYGYTF. In DNA form, the CDR3 reads TGTGCCAGCAGTGAAAAGGTGATGAACTATGGCTACACCTTC.

This clonotype was counted at least ten times. This chain connects TRBV11-2 to TRBJ2-7, with D possibly TRBD1 on 6 matching bases. This CDR3 spans 14 amino acids. The V and J ends lost 6 bases and 3 bases respectively, with 15 bases between them. Per germline, CDR1 SGHAT and CDR2 FQNNGV. The CDR3 reads CASRMTGLGYEQYF. The CDR3 DNA follows: TGTGCCAGCAGGATGACAGGACTCGGCTACGAGCAGTACTTC.

This clonotype was detected a few times. The rearrangement uses TRBV5-1 and TRBJ1-1; 7 nucleotides align to TRBD1. Germline V gene sequence: CDR1 SGHRS, CDR2 YFSETQ. J lost 1 base, V lost 0 bases, and 3 bases had no gene match. This CDR3 region has 15 residues. DNA for the CDR3: TGCGCCAGCAGCTTGGCTACAGGGGCGAACACTGAAGCTTTCTTT. Protein sequence: CASSLATGANTEAFF.

This chain connects TRBV7-6 to TRBJ1-1; TRBD1 matches 7 bases. The CDR3 has 14 residues. After removal of 5 bases from V and 3 bases from J, the junction contained 6 bases not matched to a gene. Germline assignment: CDR1 SGHVS and CDR2 FNYEAQ. The CDR3, as DNA: TGTGCCAGCAGCAACCACAGGGGAGACACTGAAGCTTTCTTT. As protein: CASSNHRGDTEAFF.

This clonotype was detected ten times or more. The rearrangement joins TRBV6-1 to TRBJ1-1, with D possibly matching TRBD1 (6 bases). V shed 5 bases and J shed 7 bases, with 20 bases lying between them. This CDR3 is 15 amino acids long. Germline values: CDR1 MNHNS, CDR2 SASEGT. The CDR3 DNA sequence: TGTGCCAGCAGTTCTTACAGGGTGAGGAGGGGTGAAGCTTTCTTT. It is translated as CASSSYRVRRGEAFF.

This clonotype was counted ten times or more. This chain links TRBV6-1 with TRBJ1-5; possible D gene TRBD1, 6 bases. The germline V and J ends were trimmed by 5 bases and 4 bases, with 18 bases remaining between them. The V gene's germline CDR1 is MNHNS and CDR2 SASEGT. The CDR3 runs 16 residues. The CDR3 region has the DNA TGTGCCAGCAGTTTCCACTTACAGGGTCTGAATCAGCCCCAGCATTTT. Its protein product is CASSFHLQGLNQPQHF.